The text below deals with one TCR beta chain. Per the germline V gene, CDR1 is SEHNR and CDR2 is FQNEAQ (reference sequence). Trimming cost V 0 bases and J 8 bases, with 10 bases left between them. The CDR3 length is 14 residues. The data are from a study of control samples from healthy donors and cancer patients. Some clones are missing from TCRdb's copy, which holds only in-frame ones; the method was immunoSEQ multiplex PCR. Among approximately 100,000 clones listed, roughly nine tenths were seen once. The sequence was obtained from a man aged 30 to 39 in good health. The sequenced sample consisted of blood. The rearrangement joins TRBV7-9 to TRBJ1-4; tentatively, D is TRBD1 (6 bases). The CDR3 sequence: CASSLAQGKEKLFF. The CDR3 DNA follows: TGTGCCAGCAGCTTAGCGCAGGGGAAAGAAAAACTGTTTTTT. Full variable domain (missing parts from reference TRBV7-9 and TRBJ1-4): DTGVSQNPRHKITKRGQNVTFRCDPISEHNRLYWYRQTLGQGPEFLTYFQNEAQLEKSRLLSDRFSAERPKGSFSTLEIQRTEQGDSAMYLCASSLAQGKEKLFFGSGTQLSVL.